This passage covers 11 T cell receptor beta chains from one sample sequenced in a study of CD8 T cells in ankylosing spondylitis. Whole-study results and caveats: A TCR beta motif of several highly homologous variants seemed to mark ankylosing spondylitis blood.

TCRdb itself ran the 5' RACE reads through MiXCR, one entry per CDR3 protein. The data hold 750,000 to 850,000 distinct CDR3 sequences, with roughly 12% observed a single time. Their recognized antigens are unknown. The sequenced material came from blood, either unsorted or a sorted T cell fraction (not recorded which). The receptors shown here come from a male donor with ankylosing spondylitis.

This clonotype was seen a few times. CDR3 loop: CASSLWAGGSGSPLHF. In DNA form, the CDR3 reads TGTGCCAGCAGTTTATGGGCAGGGGGTAGTGGTTCACCCCTCCACTTT. The genes are TRBV27 and TRBJ1-6, with 7 bases matching TRBD1. This CDR3 has 16 residues. Germline V gene lookup returns CDR1 MNHEY and CDR2 SMNVEV (reference sequence). Unmatched junction bases numbered 9, after V lost 1 base and J lost 9 bases.

This clonotype was seen many times. V and J are TRBV5-1 and TRBJ2-1; tentative D call: TRBD2 (5 bases). With 5 bases removed from V and 4 bases from J, the gap between germline ends came to 13 bases. Germline V lookup: CDR1 SGHRS, CDR2 YFSETQ. The length of the CDR3 is 14 residues. CDR3 coding DNA: TGCGCCAGCAGGCTAAGGCTAGCATACAATGAGCAGTTCTTC. The encoded protein is CASRLRLAYNEQFF.

A few counts support this clonotype. The V and J genes are TRBV20-1 and TRBJ2-7, with D unclear. This CDR3 comprises 14 residues. V lost 6 bases, J lost 2 bases, and 17 bases lay in between. Germline V gives CDR1 DFQATT, CDR2 SNEGSKA (reference sequence). The CDR3 is CSAPGRIPPYEQYF. DNA of the CDR3: TGCAGTGCCCCTGGAAGAATACCCCCCTACGAGCAGTACTTC.

This clonotype appeared many times. The chain links TRBV7-2 to TRBJ1-1; D is uncertain. The germline V gene has CDR1 SGHTA and CDR2 FQGNSA. The CDR3 is 16 residues long. Trimming pared 1 base from V and 2 bases from J, leaving 14 bases between. The CDR3 DNA is TGTGCCAGCAGCTTAGTAGCCACAGCCGGTAACACTGAAGCTTTCTTT. Translation: CASSLVATAGNTEAFF.

This clonotype was detected many times. Here the CDR3 reads CASSSDISRPGTSSRGETQYF. The DNA of the CDR3 is TGCGCCAGCAGCTCTGATATAAGCCGACCCGGGACTAGCAGCCGAGGAGAGACCCAGTACTTC. The V and J genes are TRBV5-1 and TRBJ2-5, with TRBD2 matching over 9 bases. Germline lookup yields CDR1 SGHRS and CDR2 YFSETQ. V lost 3 bases and J lost 4; bases outside the gene matches: 25. The CDR3 totals 21 residues.

There are a few counts of this clonotype. The V gene is TRBV28, the J gene TRBJ2-4, with 8 bases that match TRBD1. The germline gives CDR1 MDHEN, CDR2 SYDVKM. The CDR3 extends over 14 amino acids. J lost 8 bases, V lost 5 bases, and 8 bases had no gene match. CDR3 sequence reads: CASSPPDRADIQYF. Written as DNA, the CDR3 is TGTGCCAGCAGTCCTCCGGACAGGGCTGACATTCAGTACTTC.

The chain employs TRBV11-2 and TRBJ2-3, with 10 bases fitting TRBD2. This CDR3 comprises 19 residues. Trimming took 3 bases from V and 2 from J; bases not matched to a gene: 14. The V gene's germline CDR1 is SGHAT and CDR2 FQNNGV. This CDR3 is CASSFRRRGLAGATDTQYF. The CDR3 bases are TGTGCCAGCAGCTTTCGTAGGAGGGGGCTAGCGGGAGCCACAGATACGCAGTATTTT.

This clonotype showed up just a few times. The chain carries TRBV5-1 and TRBJ2-4, with 7 nucleotides matching TRBD2. V lost 4 bases, J lost 5 bases, and 9 bases stayed unmatched. The CDR3 spans 15 residues. Germline CDR1 is SGHRS and CDR2 is YFSETQ. This CDR3 reads CASSILGGDENIQYF. The CDR3 nucleotides read TGCGCCAGCAGCATTTTGGGAGGGGATGAAAACATTCAGTACTTC.

This clonotype was seen a handful of times. This chain connects TRBV4-2 to TRBJ1-1; 9 nucleotides match TRBD1. The J segment lost 1 base and the V segment lost 4 bases, leaving 4 bases of the junction unmatched. CDR3 length: 15 residues. Germline assignment: CDR1 LGHNA and CDR2 YNFKEQ. CDR3 sequence reads: CASSRTGQGNTEAFF. CDR3 DNA: TGTGCCAGCAGCCGAACGGGACAGGGGAACACTGAAGCTTTCTTT.

This clonotype showed up just a few times. V and J are TRBV20-1 and TRBJ2-3, with 7 bases that match TRBD2. V shed 2 bases and J 5 bases; nucleotides not matched to a gene: 10. CDR3 length: 15 residues. Germline-derived CDR1 and CDR2 are DFQATT and SNEGSKA (reference sequence). CDR3 residues: CSARPVQRGEDTQYF. The CDR3, as DNA: TGCAGTGCTAGACCCGTCCAGCGGGGTGAAGATACGCAGTATTTT.

This clonotype was observed a handful of times. The chain joins TRBV27 to TRBJ2-3; 11 bases line up with TRBD2. The CDR3 sequence is 17 residues long. Germline lookup yields CDR1 MNHEY and CDR2 SMNVEV (reference sequence). Trimming took 0 bases from V and 2 from J; bases not matched to a gene: 4. The CDR3 DNA follows: TGTGCCAGCAGTTTATCCCAACTAGCGGGGGACACAGATACGCAGTATTTT. It yields the protein CASSLSQLAGDTDTQYF.